The sequence of this T cell receptor (beta chain) was determined in a study of control samples from healthy donors and cancer patients. The table came from immunoSEQ multiplex PCR; TCRdb's copy has only in-frame clones and leaves some out. The table has roughly 69,000 clones, about 90% seen once. This sequence was found in a woman aged 45-59 years with head and neck cancer. Material: PBMCs.

The CDR3 loop is CASSARALTYEQYF. The CDR3 nucleotides are TGCGCCAGCAGCGCCCGGGCCCTCACCTACGAGCAGTACTTC. V usage is TRBV5-1 and J usage is TRBJ2-7; no clear D. Trimming pared 4 bases from V and 2 bases from J, leaving 13 bases between. The germline CDR1 and CDR2 sequences are SGHRS and YFSETQ. The CDR3 totals 14 residues.